This TCR beta chain appears in the sequencing data of a study of T cell changes during pregnancy in multiple sclerosis (dated 2019 in TCRdb). Looking at the study overall: The study examined how the T cell repertoire changed over the course of pregnancy in women with multiple sclerosis.

The germline V gene provides CDR1 SGHDT and CDR2 YYEEEE. Spanning cysteine to phenylalanine, the CDR3 consists of 15 amino acids. CDR3 DNA is the only sequence kept; it has 45 bases, read in frame from the first base. Of note for this clone: This clone's antigen is unknown. One end of the junction fails to match germline, which may point to a read error.

Library preparation was by the immunoSEQ multiplex PCR assay. TCRdb's version of the immuneACCESS table is confined to in-frame rearrangements and falls short of the full clone set. An unresolved V gene accounts for under half of the shortfall where checked; the remainder is of unknown origin. The sample table holds under 95,000 clones, of which 91% were seen once. About 1.7% of the sample belongs to the ten largest clones. The chain was built from TRBV5-6 and TRBJ1-1; the D gene assignment is ambiguous. Sequenced here: peripheral blood, sampled after pregnancy. This sequence was found in a female donor in good health, enrolled as a control in a pregnancy study. The bases are TGTGCCGGCAGCTCCTACGCGAGAGGGAACACTGAAGCTTTCTTT. This yields the protein CAGSSYARGNTEAFF.